This TCR beta chain originates from a study of beta chain features in type 1 diabetes. Study-level findings and limits: TCRB CDR3s were moderately but significantly shorter in Type 1 diabetes patients in all four CD4+ subsets.

Averaging about 116 mL, one heparinised blood draw was given by each donor. Via the markers CD45RO/CCR7/CD25/CD127/CD95/CD27, stem cell-like memory, regulatory, central memory and naive CD4+ cells were sorted. Expressed TCRB transcripts were sequenced after all isolated RNA was converted to cDNA. Measured with immunoSEQ multiplex PCR; TCRdb has only the in-frame clones, and not every one. The data contain about 230,000 clones, approximately 16% of them singletons. Between the trimmed V and J ends, which lost 5 bases and 0 bases, there was a span of 11 bases. Germline V lookup: CDR1 MNHNS, CDR2 SASEGT. The CDR3 contains 15 residues. As concerns this clone: The target antigen is unknown.

The TCR sequence derives from a young man with type 1 diabetes. The sequenced sample was naive CD4+ T cells from blood. This chain links TRBV6-1 with TRBJ1-5; D gene uncertain. The CDR3 reads CASSMTDYSNQPQHF. CDR3 in DNA: TGTGCCAGCAGTATGACGGATTATAGCAATCAGCCCCAGCATTTT.